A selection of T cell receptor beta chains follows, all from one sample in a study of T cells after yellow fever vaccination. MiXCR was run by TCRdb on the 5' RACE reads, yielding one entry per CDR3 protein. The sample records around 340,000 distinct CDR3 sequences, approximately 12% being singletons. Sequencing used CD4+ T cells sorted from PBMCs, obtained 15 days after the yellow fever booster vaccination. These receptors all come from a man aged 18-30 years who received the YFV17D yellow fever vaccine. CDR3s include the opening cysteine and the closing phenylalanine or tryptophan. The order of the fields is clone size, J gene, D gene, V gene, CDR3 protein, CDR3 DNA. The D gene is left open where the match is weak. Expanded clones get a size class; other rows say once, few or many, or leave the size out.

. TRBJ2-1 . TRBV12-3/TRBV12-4 CASNVSPYNEQFF TGTGCCAGCAATGTCAGTCCCTACAATGAGCAGTTCTTC
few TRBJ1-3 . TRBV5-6 CASSQPSSGNTIYF TGTGCCAGCAGCCAGCCGAGCTCTGGAAACACCATATATTTT
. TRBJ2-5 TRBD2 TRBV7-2 CASSSSLAEETQYF TGTGCCAGCAGCTCGTCACTAGCGGAAGAGACCCAGTACTTC
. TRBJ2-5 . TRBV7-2 CASSSERQETQYF TGTGCCAGCAGCTCTGAACGGCAAGAGACCCAGTACTTC
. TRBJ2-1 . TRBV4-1 CASSQLGYNEQFF TGCGCCAGCAGCCAGCTAGGCTACAATGAGCAGTTCTTC
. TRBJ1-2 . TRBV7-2 CASSLVGQANYGYTF TGTGCCAGCAGCTTAGTTGGGCAGGCTAACTATGGCTACACCTTC
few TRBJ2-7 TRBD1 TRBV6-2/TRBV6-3 CASSRLGQGAYEQYF TGTGCCAGCAGCCGCCTGGGACAGGGGGCGTACGAGCAGTACTTC
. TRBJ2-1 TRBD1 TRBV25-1 CASSVQGAIYNEQFF TGTGCCAGCAGTGTACAGGGGGCGATCTACAATGAGCAGTTCTTC
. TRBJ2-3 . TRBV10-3 CATRVGSTDTQYF TGTGCCACCCGGGTGGGTAGCACAGATACGCAGTATTTT
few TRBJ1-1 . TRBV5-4 CASKNYTEAFF TGTGCCAGCAAAAACTACACTGAAGCTTTCTTT
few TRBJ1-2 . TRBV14 CASSQEYRRGYTF TGTGCCAGCAGCCAAGAATACAGGAGGGGCTACACCTTC
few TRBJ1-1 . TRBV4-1 CASSQGREGRAEAFF TGCGCCAGCAGCCAAGGACGTGAGGGTAGAGCTGAAGCTTTCTTT
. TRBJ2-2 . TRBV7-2 CASSSSRPGGELFF TGTGCCAGCAGCTCAAGCAGACCGGGCGGGGAGCTGTTTTTT
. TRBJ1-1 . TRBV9 CASSVEVGTEAFF TGTGCCAGCAGCGTAGAAGTGGGGACTGAAGCTTTCTTT
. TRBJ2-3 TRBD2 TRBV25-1 CASSEYLAGGTDTQYF TGTGCCAGCAGTGAGTATCTAGCGGGCGGCACAGATACGCAGTATTTT
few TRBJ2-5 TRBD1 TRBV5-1 CASGPTGEAETQYF TGCGCCAGCGGGCCGACAGGGGAGGCAGAGACCCAGTACTTC
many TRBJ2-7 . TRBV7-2 CASSQSAYEQYF TGTGCCAGCAGCCAATCCGCCTACGAGCAGTACTTC
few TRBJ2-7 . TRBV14 CASSPAVSYEQYF TGTGCCAGCAGCCCGGCGGTGTCCTACGAGCAGTACTTC
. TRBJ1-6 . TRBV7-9 CASSFSPQGSPLHF TGTGCCAGCAGCTTTAGCCCTCAGGGTTCACCCCTCCACTTT
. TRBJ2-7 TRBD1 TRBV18 CASSPPSRGTNEQYF TGTGCCAGCTCACCACCGAGCAGGGGGACAAACGAGCAGTACTTC
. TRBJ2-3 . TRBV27 CASSLGWGTSTDTQYF TGTGCCAGCAGTTTAGGATGGGGGACTAGCACAGATACGCAGTATTTT
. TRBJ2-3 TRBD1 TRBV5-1 CASSPGTDGDTQYF TGCGCCAGCAGCCCCGGGACAGACGGAGATACGCAGTATTTT
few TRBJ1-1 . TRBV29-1 CSVSIWNTEAFF TGCAGCGTTTCGATATGGAACACTGAAGCTTTCTTT
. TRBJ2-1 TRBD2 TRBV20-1 CSARDRGGGTSSSYNEQFF TGCAGTGCTAGAGATCGTGGCGGGGGGACTTCAAGCTCCTACAATGAGCAGTTCTTC
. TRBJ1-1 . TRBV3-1 CASSQDWMRGRFIEAFF TGTGCCAGCAGCCAAGACTGGATGCGGGGGCGATTCATTGAAGCTTTCTTT
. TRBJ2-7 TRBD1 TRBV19 CASRPGQGSPYEQYF TGTGCCAGTAGACCCGGACAGGGCAGTCCTTACGAGCAGTACTTC
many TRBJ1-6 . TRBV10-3 CAISLSGASYNSPLHF TGTGCCATCAGTTTATCAGGGGCGTCCTATAATTCACCCCTCCACTTT
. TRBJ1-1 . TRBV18 CASSDSQQTLSSEAFF TGTGCCAGCTCAGACAGTCAGCAAACTCTCTCATCGGAAGCTTTCTTT
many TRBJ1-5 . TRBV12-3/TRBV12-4 CASSQTGTTSNQPQHF TGTGCCAGCAGCCAAACCGGGACAACCAGCAATCAGCCCCAGCATTTT
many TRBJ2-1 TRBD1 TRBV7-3 CASSLTGTAYNEQFF TGTGCCAGCAGCTTAACAGGGACAGCCTACAATGAGCAGTTCTTC
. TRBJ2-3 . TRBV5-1 CASSSRVETDTQYF TGCGCCAGCAGCTCCAGGGTGGAGACAGATACGCAGTATTTT
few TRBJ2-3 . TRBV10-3 CAISVSQVGGLTDTQYF TGTGCCATCAGTGTGTCGCAGGTTGGAGGATTGACAGATACGCAGTATTTT
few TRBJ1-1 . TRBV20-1 CSAKPGGRMNTEAFF TGCAGTGCAAAGCCCGGGGGCCGCATGAACACTGAAGCTTTCTTT
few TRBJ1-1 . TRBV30 CAWTGTREAFF TGTGCCTGGACCGGGACCCGAGAGGCTTTCTTT
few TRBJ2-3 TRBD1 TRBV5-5 CASSLQGARTDTQYF TGTGCCAGCAGCTTACAGGGGGCGCGAACAGATACGCAGTATTTT
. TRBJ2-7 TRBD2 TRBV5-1 CASSKALLAAHYEQYF TGCGCCAGCAGCAAAGCGTTACTAGCGGCGCATTACGAGCAGTACTTC
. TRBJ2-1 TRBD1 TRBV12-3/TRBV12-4 CASSTGQSSYNEQFF TGTGCCAGCAGTACGGGACAGAGCTCCTACAATGAGCAGTTCTTC
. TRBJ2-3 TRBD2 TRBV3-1 CASSHAGGSDTQYF TGTGCCAGCAGCCACGCGGGGGGTTCAGATACGCAGTATTTT
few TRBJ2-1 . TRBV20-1 CSAPSGGSSYEQFF TGCAGTGCTCCATCGGGGGGCTCCTCATATGAGCAGTTCTTC
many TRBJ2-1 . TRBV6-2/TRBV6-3 CASSYSTPPRNEQFF TGTGCCAGCAGTTACTCGACCCCCCCTCGGAATGAGCAGTTCTTC
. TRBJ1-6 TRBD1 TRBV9 CASSVGTGEPPLHF TGTGCCAGCAGCGTCGGGACAGGGGAGCCACCCCTCCACTTT
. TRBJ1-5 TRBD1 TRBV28 CASRIAGGRNQPQHF TGTGCCAGCAGGATAGCAGGGGGCCGGAATCAGCCCCAGCATTTT
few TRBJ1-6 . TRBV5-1 CASSFPGSPLHF TGCGCCAGCAGCTTTCCAGGGTCACCCCTCCACTTT
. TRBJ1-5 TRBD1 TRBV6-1 CASLRTGNQPQHF TGTGCCAGCCTACGGACAGGCAACCAGCCCCAGCATTTT
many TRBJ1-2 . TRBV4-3 CASSQDQAGGYTF TGCGCCAGCAGCCAAGATCAAGCAGGTGGCTACACCTTC
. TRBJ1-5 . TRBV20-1 CSARDPGYHQPQHF TGCAGTGCTAGAGATCCGGGGTATCACCAGCCCCAGCATTTT
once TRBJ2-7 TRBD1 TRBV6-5 CASSYSTGQGYEQYF TGTGCCAGCAGTTACTCTACGGGACAGGGCTACGAGCAGTACTTC
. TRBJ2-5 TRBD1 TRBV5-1 CASSSPTGGETQYF TGCGCCAGCAGCTCACCGACAGGGGGAGAGACCCAGTACTTC
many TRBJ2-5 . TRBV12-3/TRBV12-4 CASSLGLGKETQYF TGTGCCAGCAGTTTGGGGTTGGGAAAGGAGACCCAGTACTTC
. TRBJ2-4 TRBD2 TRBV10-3 CAISDRGGVDIQYF TGTGCCATCAGTGACCGCGGGGGGGTGGACATTCAGTACTTC
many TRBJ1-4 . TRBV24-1 CATSEAGPNEKLFF TGTGCCACCAGCGAGGCGGGGCCTAATGAAAAACTGTTTTTT
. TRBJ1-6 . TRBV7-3 CASSTGGDGSPLHF TGTGCCAGCAGCACAGGTGGGGACGGTTCACCCCTCCACTTT